Shown below are 27 T cell receptor beta chains from a single sample sequenced in a study of T-cell reconstitution after alpha-beta-depleted transplantation in children. During its preparation, the TCRbeta library received unique molecular identifiers. One entry per CDR3 protein results from TCRdb running MiXCR on the PCR reads. This table holds about 980,000 distinct CDR3 sequences, about 30% found once. The specimen comprised PBMCs, mostly from graft donor cells, sampled 360 days after TCRalphabeta/CD19-depleted stem cell transplant. All receptors come from a boy in the first two years of life who had a stem cell transplant for SCID, so the T cells may come from the graft donor.

Written as DNA, the CDR3 is TGTGCCAGCAGAACGGACGACCGCTATGGCTACACCTTC. The encoded protein is CASRTDDRYGYTF. The V call is TRBV12-3 or TRBV12-4, the J call TRBJ1-2, with unresolved D. V dropped 6 bases and J dropped 4 bases, with 12 bases sitting between them. The CDR3 has 13 amino acids.

This clonotype turned up a few times. V usage is TRBV9 and J usage is TRBJ2-2; D uncertain. The CDR3 sequence is 13 residues long. Germline CDR1 reads SGDLS; CDR2 reads YYNGEE. V lost 4 bases and J 1 base, leaving 5 bases between the germline ends. Here the CDR3 DNA reads TGTGCCAGCAGCACACAGAACACCGGGGAGCTGTTTTTT. Protein product: CASSTQNTGELFF.

V gene TRBV20-1 combines with J gene TRBJ2-5; the D gene is possibly TRBD2 (5 bases). Germline CDR1 DFQATT, CDR2 SNEGSKA (reference sequence). Between the trimmed V and J ends, which lost 2 bases and 2 bases, there was a span of 15 bases. The CDR3 spans 15 residues. The CDR3 region has the DNA TGCAGTGCTAGAAGCGGTCCGGCCCGGCAAGAGACCCAGTACTTC. Translation: CSARSGPARQETQYF.

This chain uses TRBV6-1 with TRBJ1-1, with TRBD1 matching 9 bases. The germline V gene encodes CDR1 MNHNS and CDR2 SASEGT. This CDR3 spans 15 amino acids. V lost 6 bases to trimming and J lost 6 bases; unmatched junction nucleotides: 11. The CDR3 bases are TGTGCCAGCAGCCCCCACGGACAGGGGAGATCTGAAGCTTTCTTT. The encoded protein is CASSPHGQGRSEAFF.

This clonotype has only a few counts. The chain carries TRBV15 and TRBJ2-1; TRBD1 is a possible D gene (6 bases). Per germline, CDR1 LNHNV and CDR2 YYDKDF (reference sequence). CDR3 size: 16 residues. V dropped 0 bases and J dropped 3 bases, with 12 bases sitting between them. The CDR3 DNA follows: TGTGCCACCAGCAGAGAAGTAACAGGGCTCTACAATGAGCAGTTCTTC. It is translated as CATSREVTGLYNEQFF.

This chain joins TRBV7-9 and TRBJ2-6; no reliable D call. Between the trimmed V and J ends, which lost 6 bases and 4 bases, there was a span of 16 bases. CDR3 length equals 16 residues. Germline V CDR1 and CDR2: SEHNR, FQNEAQ (reference sequence). The CDR3 region has the DNA TGTGCCAGCAGTCGGACCTCCGGTGGGGGGGCCAACGTCCTGACTTTC. Protein: CASSRTSGGGANVLTF.

The V gene is TRBV10-3, the J gene TRBJ1-2; the D is unclear. V lost 6 bases and J 6 bases, leaving 8 bases between the germline ends. The length of the CDR3 is 11 residues. Germline CDR1 reads ENHRY; CDR2 reads SYGVKD. In nucleotides, the CDR3 is TGTGCCATCAGGGGTGGGGATGGCTACACCTTC. Protein: CAIRGGDGYTF.

This sequence joins TRBV29-1 and TRBJ2-1, with TRBD2 identical over 11 bases. The CDR3 spans 17 residues. V lost 2 bases to trimming and J lost 4 bases; unmatched junction nucleotides: 10. The germline V gene has CDR1 SQVTM and CDR2 ANQGSEA. CDR3 coding DNA: TGCAGCGTTGAAAGGGGGAGACTAGCGGGGAGATACAATGAGCAGTTCTTC. As protein: CSVERGRLAGRYNEQFF.

The rearrangement joins TRBV15 to TRBJ2-3; the match to TRBD2 covers 8 bases. The CDR3 is made up of 14 amino acids. Unmatched junction bases numbered 8, after V lost 5 bases and J lost 7 bases. Germline values: CDR1 LNHNV, CDR2 YYDKDF (reference sequence). The CDR3 loop reads CATSGGGQIYTQYF. DNA of the CDR3: TGTGCCACCAGCGGCGGGGGGCAGATTTATACGCAGTATTTT.

This chain links TRBV29-1 with TRBJ1-2; D might be TRBD1 (5 bases). The V end lost 6 bases, the J end lost 8 bases, and 19 bases lay between the germline ends. This CDR3 has 13 residues. Germline loops: CDR1 SQVTM, CDR2 ANQGSEA. CDR3 region: CSVAGDGAGGYTF. The CDR3 DNA sequence: TGCAGCGTGGCCGGGGACGGAGCTGGGGGCTACACCTTC.

The chain has TRBV25-1 and TRBJ2-3, with a tentative D call TRBD1 (6 bases). This CDR3 is 19 amino acids long. Germline CDR1 is MGHDK and CDR2 is SYGVNS. V gave up 3 bases and J gave up 0 bases, with 22 bases separating them. CDR3 in amino acids: CASSDRWGRGLTSTDTQYF. In nucleotides, the CDR3 is TGTGCCAGCAGTGATCGGTGGGGCAGGGGCTTGACAAGCACAGATACGCAGTATTTT.

V gene TRBV5-6 combines with J gene TRBJ2-2; D tentatively fits TRBD1 or TRBD2 (6 bases each). The CDR3 is 16 amino acids. Trimming took off 1 base at V and 3 bases at J, with 13 bases between the two ends. Germline V lookup: CDR1 SGHDT, CDR2 YYEEEE. The CDR3, as DNA: TGTGCCAGCAGCTTGTCGGATCGGGGGCACACCGGGGAGCTGTTTTTT. This sequence encodes CASSLSDRGHTGELFF. Combining the CDR3 with reference TRBV5-6 and TRBJ2-2 gives the whole variable domain DAGVTQSPTHLIKTRGQQVTLRCSPKSGHDTVSWYQQALGQGPQFIFQYYEEEERQRGNFPDRFSGHQFPNYSSELNVNALLLGDSALYLCASSLSDRGHTGELFFGEGSRLTVL.

This chain uses TRBV28 with TRBJ1-5; 8 bases line up with TRBD1. The germline gives CDR1 MDHEN, CDR2 SYDVKM. The CDR3 contains 15 residues. Losses at the gene ends were 6 bases for V and 2 bases for J; bases not matched to a gene: 6. The CDR3 coding sequence is TGTGCCAGCAGACGTCTACAGGGGGGCAATCAGCCCCAGCATTTT. It yields the protein CASRRLQGGNQPQHF.

V and J are TRBV2 and TRBJ2-5; weak D call: TRBD1 (6 bases). Trimming cost V 10 bases and J 2 bases, with 17 bases left between them. This CDR3 has 14 residues. Germline V gene sequence: CDR1 SNHLY, CDR2 FYNNEI. The CDR3 region has the DNA TGTGCCACCTTAACAGGGTACCGACAAGAGACCCAGTACTTC. This codes for CATLTGYRQETQYF.

This clonotype was seen a handful of times. The chain combines TRBV20-1 with TRBJ2-1; TRBD2 matches at 8 bases. Trimming cost V 3 bases and J 9 bases; bases outside gene matches: 10. The CDR3 loop spans 14 amino acids. CDR1 and CDR2 from the germline V gene are DFQATT and SNEGSKA (reference sequence). CDR3 region: CSARVTSGGGEQFF. As DNA, the CDR3 is TGCAGTGCTAGGGTTACGAGCGGGGGCGGTGAGCAGTTCTTC.

The CDR3 spells CASHRTGIGYGYTF. The CDR3 DNA follows: TGTGCCAGCCACCGGACAGGGATCGGCTATGGCTACACCTTC. The chain combines TRBV6-2 or TRBV6-3 with TRBJ1-2; 8 bases match TRBD1. The CDR3 contains 14 residues. Losses at the gene ends were 8 bases for V and 4 bases for J; bases not matched to a gene: 9. The V gene's germline CDR1 is MNHEY and CDR2 SVGEGT.

The CDR3 protein is CASSLHPAQETQYF. The CDR3 DNA reads TGTGCCAGCAGCCTGCATCCCGCCCAAGAGACCCAGTACTTC. V is TRBV12-3 or TRBV12-4 and J is TRBJ2-5; D gene uncertain. V was pared by 6 bases and J by 1 base, with 12 bases between. The CDR3 length is 14 residues.

The chain recombines TRBV7-6 with TRBJ2-5, with 9 bases fitting TRBD1. The length of the CDR3 is 16 residues. V shed 2 bases and J 3 bases; nucleotides not matched to a gene: 7. CDR1 SGHVS and CDR2 FNYEAQ come from the germline V gene. In DNA form, the CDR3 reads TGTGCCAGCAGCTTAAGCGGACAGGGGTGGGAAGAGACCCAGTACTTC. This sequence encodes CASSLSGQGWEETQYF. Looking up the rest from reference TRBV7-6 and TRBJ2-5 gives the full variable domain: GAGVSQSPRYKVTKRGQDVALRCDPISGHVSLYWYRQALGQGPEFLTYFNYEAQQDKSGLPNDRFSAERPEGSISTLTIQRTEQRDSAMYRCASSLSGQGWEETQYFGPGTRLLVL.

The rearrangement links TRBV12-3 or TRBV12-4 to TRBJ1-5; 7 bases match TRBD1. The CDR3 is 15 residues long. V lost 6 bases and J lost 3; bases outside the gene matches: 8. CDR3 sequence reads: CASSPLTGSNQPQHF. The CDR3 region has the DNA TGTGCCAGCAGCCCTTTGACAGGGTCCAATCAGCCCCAGCATTTT.

This clonotype was recorded many times. V usage is TRBV29-1 and J usage is TRBJ2-1; TRBD2 aligns across 7 bases. The ends lost 4 bases at V and 3 bases at J; junction bases unmatched: 9. The CDR3 extends over 15 amino acids. The germline CDR1 and CDR2 sequences are SQVTM and ANQGSEA. CDR3 loop: CSVAVLGGGYNEQFF. The CDR3 DNA reads TGCAGCGTTGCTGTGCTGGGCGGGGGCTACAATGAGCAGTTCTTC.

CDR3 region: CSVDVQGLNTEAFF. CDR3 DNA sequence: TGCAGCGTTGATGTCCAGGGCCTGAACACTGAAGCTTTCTTT. This chain links TRBV29-1 with TRBJ1-1; the D gene is possibly TRBD1 (5 bases). Germline V CDR1 and CDR2: SQVTM, ANQGSEA. The CDR3 runs 14 residues. Trimming pared 3 bases from V and 0 bases from J, leaving 11 bases between. Full variable domain (remainder filled in from reference TRBV29-1 and TRBJ1-1): SAVISQKPSRDICQRGTSLTIQCQVDSQVTMMFWYRQQPGQSLTLIATANQGSEATYESGFVIDKFPISRPNLTFSTLTVSNMSPEDSSIYLCSVDVQGLNTEAFFGQGTRLTVV.

The chain combines TRBV20-1 with TRBJ2-1; a weak D match, TRBD1 (6 bases). CDR1 and CDR2 (germline): DFQATT, SNEGSKA (reference sequence). This CDR3 comprises 20 residues. Trimming removed 0 bases at V and 6 bases at J, with 30 bases between. The CDR3 region has the DNA TGCAGTGCTAGAGATCTCGGCCAATTCGACAGGTCCCCCGGGACCAATGAGCAGTTCTTC. As protein: CSARDLGQFDRSPGTNEQFF.

The V call is TRBV6-5, the J call TRBJ2-5; TRBD1 matches 7 bases. The CDR3 has 14 residues. J gave up 3 bases and V 2 bases, and 3 bases lay outside the gene matches. In germline, CDR1 is MNHEY, CDR2 SVGAGI. The CDR3: CASSYGTVEETQYF. Here the CDR3 DNA reads TGTGCCAGCAGTTACGGGACAGTCGAAGAGACCCAGTACTTC.

This rearrangement joins TRBV20-1 to TRBJ2-5; TRBD2 matches at 7 bases. This CDR3 is 16 amino acids long. J lost 1 base, V lost 3 bases, and 11 bases had no gene match. From germline, CDR1 is DFQATT and CDR2 SNEGSKA (reference sequence). The CDR3, as DNA: TGCAGTGCTAGGCCATCCACAGCGGGACCCCAAGAGACCCAGTACTTC. Its translation: CSARPSTAGPQETQYF.

The chain couples TRBV4-3 to TRBJ2-2; tentatively, D is TRBD1 (5 bases). The CDR3 has 17 residues. Germline V gene sequence: CDR1 LGHNA, CDR2 YSLEER. The V end lost 0 bases, the J end lost 1 base, and 12 bases lay between the germline ends. CDR3 in DNA: TGCGCCAGCAGCCAAGATCTCCCAGGGTTGAACACCGGGGAGCTGTTTTTT. It is translated as CASSQDLPGLNTGELFF.

This clonotype has a single count. The V and J genes are TRBV19 and TRBJ1-5; a weak D match, TRBD1 (5 bases). CDR1 and CDR2 from the germline V gene are LNHDA and SQIVND (reference sequence). V lost 3 bases to trimming and J lost 6 bases, with 12 bases between them. This CDR3 spans 14 amino acids. The CDR3 here is CASSIVGGAQPQHF. The CDR3 nucleotides read TGTGCCAGTAGTATCGTGGGTGGGGCTCAGCCCCAGCATTTT. Looking up the rest from reference TRBV19 and TRBJ1-5 gives the full variable domain: DGGITQSPKYLFRKEGQNVTLSCEQNLNHDAMYWYRQDPGQGLRLIYYSQIVNDFQKGDIAEGYSVSREKKESFPLTVTSAQKNPTAFYLCASSIVGGAQPQHFGDGTRLSIL.

This sequence joins TRBV20-1 and TRBJ2-1; TRBD2 matches at 10 bases. Germline CDR1 reads DFQATT; CDR2 reads SNEGSKA (reference sequence). The CDR3 covers 18 residues. Trimming removed 2 bases from V and 0 bases from J; junction bases left unmatched: 10. DNA of the CDR3: TGCAGTGCTAGAACTAGCGGGGCCTGGTGGAGCTCCTACAATGAGCAGTTCTTC. This gives the protein CSARTSGAWWSSYNEQFF.